Following are 25 T cell receptor beta chains from one sample sequenced in a study of T cell responses to AZD1222 COVID-19 vaccine. Clones were read by immunoSEQ multiplex PCR, and TCRdb kept only the in-frame ones, dropping some. The repertoire holds more than 100,000 clones, roughly nine tenths seen once, with about 41% in the top ten. The sample in question was peripheral blood, obtained on day 0 of AZD1222 vaccination. These receptors came from an adult in good health.

V is TRBV2 and J is TRBJ2-7, with 7 nucleotides matching TRBD1. Germline CDR1 SNHLY, CDR2 FYNNEI. Germline trimming cut 4 bases from V and 0 bases from J; bases unmatched to any gene: 9. The CDR3 is made up of 16 amino acids. The CDR3, as DNA: TGTGCCAGCAGTGTTCTTCGGACAGGAGTCTCCTACGAGCAGTACTTC. Its protein is CASSVLRTGVSYEQYF.

The chain couples TRBV28 to TRBJ1-1; D call uncertain. The CDR3 runs to 14 residues. V was cut by 3 bases and J by 1 base, with 9 bases left in between. Germline V gene lookup returns CDR1 MDHEN and CDR2 SYDVKM. CDR3 nucleotides: TGTGCCAGCAGTTTGAGGGAGCCGAACACTGAAGCTTTCTTT. It encodes CASSLREPNTEAFF.

The rearrangement uses TRBV27 and TRBJ2-5; no firm D call. Trimming removed 5 bases from V and 2 bases from J, with 15 bases in between. Germline CDR1 and CDR2: MNHEY and SMNVEV (reference sequence). The CDR3 has 15 amino acids. The DNA of the CDR3 is TGTGCCAGCAGTACACAACCGGGTCCACAAGAGACCCAGTACTTC. Translated, it gives CASSTQPGPQETQYF.

This clone came up once. This chain uses TRBV3-1 (or the pseudogene TRBV3-2) with TRBJ2-7, with a possible D match to TRBD1 (6 bases). Germline assignment: CDR1 LGHDT and CDR2 YNNKEL (reference sequence). The CDR3 contains 13 residues. Trimming shortened V by 1 base and J by 6 bases, and 10 bases separated the two germline ends. In nucleotides, the CDR3 is TGTGCCAGCAGCCAAGTGGCCAGGGGCGAGCAGTACTTC. It specifies CASSQVARGEQYF.

This clone was seen a single time. V is TRBV3-1 (or the pseudogene TRBV3-2) and J is TRBJ2-7; the match to TRBD2 covers 15 bases. Looked up from germline, CDR1 is LGHDT and CDR2 is YNNKEL (reference sequence). The CDR3 length is 15 residues. Trimming cost V 5 bases and J 6 bases; bases outside gene matches: 5. CDR3 coding DNA: TGTGCCAGCAGCGGACTAGCGGGAGGGCCGATCGAGCAGTACTTC. It yields the protein CASSGLAGGPIEQYF.

This chain uses TRBV21-1 with TRBJ1-4; the table gives TRBD1 as D, unverified against the DNA. TRBV21-1 is assigned pseudogene status. This CDR3 comprises 14 residues. CDR3: CASNVGADNEKLFF. CDR3 DNA: TGTGCCAGCAACGTGGGGGCGGACAATGAAAAACTGTTTTTT.

V usage is TRBV3-1 (or the pseudogene TRBV3-2) and J usage is TRBJ2-7, with D unresolved. CDR3 length: 12 residues. CDR1 is LGHDT and CDR2 is YNNKEL in the germline V gene (reference sequence). With 3 bases removed from V and 4 bases from J, the gap between germline ends came to 7 bases. In DNA form, the CDR3 reads TGTGCCAGCAGCCAGAGCTCTTACGAGCAGTACTTC. This codes for CASSQSSYEQYF.

J is TRBJ2-1 and V is TRBV6-6; the D gene is possibly TRBD1 (6 bases). The germline CDR1 and CDR2 sequences are MNHNY and SVGAGI (reference sequence). V lost 0 bases and J lost 7, with 16 bases in between. This CDR3 comprises 16 residues. Written as DNA, the CDR3 is TGTGCCAGCAGTTACTCAATAGGACAGAGGGGTAATGAGCAGTTCTTC. Its protein product is CASSYSIGQRGNEQFF.

The J gene is TRBJ2-1, the V gene TRBV7-2; TRBD2 matches 14 bases. The V gene's germline CDR1 is SGHTA and CDR2 FQGNSA. V dropped 7 bases and J dropped 10; count of bases not matched to a gene: 6. This CDR3 region has 14 residues. The CDR3 nucleotides are TGTGCCAGCACCCCGGGACTAGCGGGAGTGGAGCAGTTCTTC. This gives the protein CASTPGLAGVEQFF.

The V and J genes are TRBV13 and TRBJ1-3; the match to TRBD1 covers 9 bases. This CDR3 comprises 17 residues. Germline V CDR1 and CDR2: PRHDT, FYEKMQ (reference sequence). Trimming took 1 base from V and 6 from J; bases not matched to a gene: 10. CDR3 DNA: TGTGCCAGCAGCTTAGCGGTGGGACAGGGTAGCGCAAACACCATATATTTT. This gives the protein CASSLAVGQGSANTIYF.

In this sample, this clone turned up a few times. This rearrangement joins TRBV10-2 to TRBJ2-1; 8 bases line up with TRBD2. CDR1 WSHSY and CDR2 SAAADI come from the germline V gene. This CDR3 comprises 13 residues. Trimming removed 6 bases from V and 8 bases from J; junction bases left unmatched: 6. CDR3 region: CASRAGARDEQFF. The DNA for the CDR3 is TGCGCCAGCAGAGCGGGGGCCCGGGATGAGCAGTTCTTC.

The J gene is TRBJ2-7, the V gene TRBV27; D call uncertain. The CDR3 spans 13 residues. V was clipped by 2 bases and J by 0 bases, with 5 bases between them. The germline V gene encodes CDR1 MNHEY and CDR2 SMNVEV (reference sequence). The CDR3 region has the DNA TGTGCCAGCAGTTTAGGGGACTCCTACGAGCAGTACTTC. Residues: CASSLGDSYEQYF.

The gene calls are TRBV6-5 and TRBJ1-2; no clear D. The CDR3 spans 11 residues. Per the germline V gene, CDR1 is MNHEY and CDR2 is SVGAGI. Trimming took off 7 bases at V and 5 bases at J, with 8 bases between the two ends. The chain's CDR3 is CASMGLYGYTF. CDR3 nucleotides: TGTGCCAGCATGGGTCTGTATGGCTACACCTTC.

Only one count was recorded for this clone. Here the CDR3 DNA reads TGTGCCAGCAAAGACACCACCGGGGAGCTGTTTTTT. Translated, it gives CASKDTTGELFF. The chain uses TRBV6-5 and TRBJ2-2; D is unresolved. From germline, CDR1 is MNHEY and CDR2 SVGAGI. This CDR3 contains 12 residues. The V end was cut by 7 bases, the J end by 4 bases, with 7 bases between.

This chain links TRBV19 with TRBJ2-5; D not resolved. CDR3 length equals 14 residues. Trimming shortened V by 1 base and J by 3 bases, and 9 bases separated the two germline ends. Germline V gene data show CDR1 as LNHDA and CDR2 as SQIVND (reference sequence). The CDR3 DNA reads as TGTGCCAGTAGTATAGGATATATGAAAGAGACCCAGTACTTC. Residues: CASSIGYMKETQYF. Based on the CDR3 plus reference TRBV19 and TRBJ2-5, the full variable domain is DGGITQSPKYLFRKEGQNVTLSCEQNLNHDAMYWYRQDPGQGLRLIYYSQIVNDFQKGDIAEGYSVSREKKESFPLTVTSAQKNPTAFYLCASSIGYMKETQYFGPGTRLLVL.

This clone was found once. This rearrangement joins TRBV19 to TRBJ2-4; perhaps TRBD1 as D (7 bases). Germline loops: CDR1 LNHDA, CDR2 SQIVND (reference sequence). CDR3 length equals 19 residues. The germline V and J ends were trimmed by 1 base and 0 bases, with 19 bases remaining between them. CDR3 loop: CASSIGRGLGPLAKNIQYF. The CDR3 region has the DNA TGTGCCAGTAGTATAGGGAGGGGGCTAGGGCCGCTAGCCAAAAACATTCAGTACTTC.

V and J are TRBV7-9 and TRBJ1-1; D perhaps matches TRBD1 (5 bases). CDR1 is SEHNR, CDR2 FQNEAQ, per germline (reference sequence). The CDR3 runs 15 residues. V was cut by 5 bases and J by 1 base, with 14 bases left in between. As DNA, the CDR3 is TGTGCCAGCAGCGGACACGGGCAGGAGAACACTGAAGCTTTCTTT. Translation gives CASSGHGQENTEAFF.

The chain joins TRBV5-6 to TRBJ2-3, with 13 bases matching TRBD2. Trimming removed 7 bases from V and 3 bases from J; junction bases left unmatched: 5. The CDR3 length is 15 residues. In germline, CDR1 is SGHDT, CDR2 YYEEEE. The CDR3 region is CASGLAGVGTDTQYF. The CDR3 DNA reads as TGTGCCAGCGGACTAGCGGGAGTTGGGACAGATACGCAGTATTTT.

J is TRBJ2-7 and V is TRBV28; TRBD2 agrees at 8 bases. The CDR3 has 15 residues. The germline gives CDR1 MDHEN, CDR2 SYDVKM. Trimming removed 6 bases from V and 2 bases from J; junction bases left unmatched: 9. This CDR3 reads CASSRTSRNTYEQYF. The DNA for the CDR3 is TGTGCCAGCAGCAGGACTAGCAGGAATACCTACGAGCAGTACTTC.

V is TRBV19 and J is TRBJ2-1, with TRBD1 matching over 12 bases. The CDR3 contains 16 residues. The junction had 11 bases not matched to a gene; V was cut back by 5 bases and J by 9 bases. Germline V lookup: CDR1 LNHDA, CDR2 SQIVND (reference sequence). CDR3 nucleotides: TGTGCCAGTAGTGCCCGGGACAGGGGGCGTATCGGTGAGCAGTTCTTC. Amino acids: CASSARDRGRIGEQFF.

The chain is built from TRBV30 and TRBJ2-1, with D perhaps matching TRBD2 (6 bases). V lost 4 bases to trimming and J lost 7 bases, with 14 bases between them. There are 13 residues in the CDR3. Germline V gives CDR1 GTSNPN, CDR2 SVGIG (reference sequence). CDR3 coding DNA: TGTGCCTGGACCGGGCAGGCGGGAAATGAGCAGTTCTTC. Translated, it gives CAWTGQAGNEQFF.

The chain is built from TRBV6-2 or TRBV6-3 and TRBJ2-1, with D uncertain. The CDR3 is 12 residues long. Trimming shortened V by 4 bases and J by 7 bases, and 8 bases separated the two germline ends. CDR1 and CDR2 (germline): MNHEY, SVGEGT. DNA of the CDR3: TGTGCCAGCAGTTTAGTCGGGAATGAGCAGTTCTTC. It translates to CASSLVGNEQFF.

This clone appeared a few times. The chain employs TRBV12-3 or TRBV12-4 and TRBJ2-7; no firm D call. V shed 4 bases and J shed 1 base, with 2 bases lying between them. The CDR3 spans 11 residues. CDR3 residues: CASSWSYEQYF. Here the CDR3 DNA reads TGTGCCAGCAGTTGGTCCTACGAGCAGTACTTC.

V and J are TRBV7-9 and TRBJ1-2, with a weak D call TRBD1 (5 bases). Trimming left V 5 bases short and J 5 bases short, with 21 bases between. The CDR3 has 16 amino acids. Germline assignment: CDR1 SEHNR and CDR2 FQNEAQ (reference sequence). In DNA form, the CDR3 reads TGTGCCAGCAGCCACCCTAACGGCGGGGGGTTTTATGGCTACACCTTC. Protein product: CASSHPNGGGFYGYTF. Filled out from reference TRBV7-9 and TRBJ1-2, the complete variable domain reads DTGVSQNPRHKITKRGQNVTFRCDPISEHNRLYWYRQTLGQGPEFLTYFQNEAQLEKSRLLSDRFSAERPKGSFSTLEIQRTEQGDSAMYLCASSHPNGGGFYGYTFGSGTRLTVV.

Of note for this clone: One end of the junction fails to match germline, which may point to a read error. J is TRBJ2-7 and V is TRBV18; D unclear. This CDR3 contains 14 residues. From germline, CDR1 is KGHSH and CDR2 LQKENI. The CDR3 bases are TGTGCCAGCTCGCCACCTACGGGTCCCTACGAGCAGTACTTC. The encoded protein is CASSPPTGPYEQYF.